This T cell receptor (beta chain) appears in the sequencing data of a study of cytomegalovirus exposure and HLA in healthy donors. Study conclusions and caveats: High specificity and sensitivity for cytomegalovirus status were reported for the classifier.

V lost 4 bases, J lost 8 bases, and 14 bases stayed unmatched. CDR3 length: 15 residues. The germline CDR1 and CDR2 sequences are SGDLS and YYNGEE. Assay used: immunoSEQ multiplex PCR; TCRdb lists only in-frame clones, some missing. The repertoire has about 140,000 clones, about 83% of them found once; the top ten carry over 1.3%. On this clone: What it binds is not known.

The TCR sequence derives from a woman aged 30 to 39 in good health and CMV-seronegative. Sequencing was carried out using PBMCs. The gene calls are TRBV9 and TRBJ1-2; 7 bases align to TRBD1. Here the CDR3 DNA reads TGTGCCAGCAGCCCAACCCTAAGGGGGCGGCAAGGCTACACCTTC. Protein product: CASSPTLRGRQGYTF.